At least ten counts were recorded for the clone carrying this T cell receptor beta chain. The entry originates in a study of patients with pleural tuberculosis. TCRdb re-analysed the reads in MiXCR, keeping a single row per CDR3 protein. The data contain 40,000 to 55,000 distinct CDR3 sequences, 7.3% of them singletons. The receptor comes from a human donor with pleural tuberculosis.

CDR3 in amino acids: CASSLDRGTGYTF. The DNA of the CDR3 is TGTGCCAGCAGTTTAGACAGGGGGACTGGCTACACCTTC. This rearrangement joins TRBV12-3 or TRBV12-4 to TRBJ1-2; 8 bases map to TRBD1. With V trimmed by 1 base and J by 7 bases, 2 bases remained unmatched. There are 13 residues in the CDR3.